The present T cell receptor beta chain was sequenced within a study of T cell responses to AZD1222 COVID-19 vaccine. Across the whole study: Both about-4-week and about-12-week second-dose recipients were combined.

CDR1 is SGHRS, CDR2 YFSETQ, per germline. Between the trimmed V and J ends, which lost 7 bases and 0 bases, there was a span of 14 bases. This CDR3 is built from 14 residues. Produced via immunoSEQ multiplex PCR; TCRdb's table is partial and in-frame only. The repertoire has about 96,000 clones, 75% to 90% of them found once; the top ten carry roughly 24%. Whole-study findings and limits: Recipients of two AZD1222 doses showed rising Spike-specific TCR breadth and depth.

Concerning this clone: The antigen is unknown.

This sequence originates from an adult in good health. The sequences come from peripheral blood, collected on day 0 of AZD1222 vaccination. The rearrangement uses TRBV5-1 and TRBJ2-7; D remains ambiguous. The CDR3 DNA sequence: TGCGCCAGCGTATTCGGACCCTCCTCCTACGAGCAGTACTTC. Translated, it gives CASVFGPSSYEQYF.